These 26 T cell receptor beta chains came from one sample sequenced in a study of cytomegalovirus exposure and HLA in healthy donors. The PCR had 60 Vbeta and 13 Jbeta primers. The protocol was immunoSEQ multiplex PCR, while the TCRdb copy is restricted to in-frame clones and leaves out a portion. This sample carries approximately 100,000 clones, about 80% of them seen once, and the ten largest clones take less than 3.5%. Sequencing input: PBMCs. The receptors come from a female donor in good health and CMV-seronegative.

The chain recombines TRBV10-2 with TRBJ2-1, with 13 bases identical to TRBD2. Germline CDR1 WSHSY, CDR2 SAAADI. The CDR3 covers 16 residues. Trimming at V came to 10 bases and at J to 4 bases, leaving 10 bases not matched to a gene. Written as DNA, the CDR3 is TGCGCCACCAAACTAGCGGGGGGGCTTTCTTACAATGAGCAGTTCTTC. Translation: CATKLAGGLSYNEQFF.

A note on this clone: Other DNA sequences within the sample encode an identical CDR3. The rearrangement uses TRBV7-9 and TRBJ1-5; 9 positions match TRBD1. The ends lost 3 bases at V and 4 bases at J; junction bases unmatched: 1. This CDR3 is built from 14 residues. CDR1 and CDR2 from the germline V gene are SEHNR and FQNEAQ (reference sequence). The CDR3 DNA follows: TGTGCCAGCAGCTTGGGGACAGGGAATCAGCCCCAGCATTTT. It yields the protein CASSLGTGNQPQHF.

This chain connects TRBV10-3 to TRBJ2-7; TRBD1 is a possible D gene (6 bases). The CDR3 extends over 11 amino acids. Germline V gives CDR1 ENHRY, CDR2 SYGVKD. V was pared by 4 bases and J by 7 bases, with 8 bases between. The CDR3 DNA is TGTGCCATCAGTGCCAGGGGAGAGCAGTACTTC. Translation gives CAISARGEQYF.

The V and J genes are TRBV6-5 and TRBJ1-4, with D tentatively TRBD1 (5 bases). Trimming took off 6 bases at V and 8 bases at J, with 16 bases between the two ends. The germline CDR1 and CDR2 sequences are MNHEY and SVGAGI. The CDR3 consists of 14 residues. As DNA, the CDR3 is TGTGCCAGCAGCCAGGGAGGTAATAGCGAAAAACTGTTTTTT. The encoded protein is CASSQGGNSEKLFF.

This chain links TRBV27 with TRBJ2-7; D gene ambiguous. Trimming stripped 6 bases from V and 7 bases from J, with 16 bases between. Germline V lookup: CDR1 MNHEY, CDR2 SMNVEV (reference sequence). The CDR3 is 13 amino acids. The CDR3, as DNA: TGTGCCAGCAGCTCGTCCTGGTTCGGTGAGCAGTACTTC. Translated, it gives CASSSSWFGEQYF.

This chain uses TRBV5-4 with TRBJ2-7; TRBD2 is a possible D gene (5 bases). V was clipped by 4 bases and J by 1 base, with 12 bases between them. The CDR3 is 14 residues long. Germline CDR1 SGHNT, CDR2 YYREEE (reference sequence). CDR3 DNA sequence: TGTGCCAGCAGCGTGGACGGGAATTCCTACGAGCAGTACTTC. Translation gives CASSVDGNSYEQYF.

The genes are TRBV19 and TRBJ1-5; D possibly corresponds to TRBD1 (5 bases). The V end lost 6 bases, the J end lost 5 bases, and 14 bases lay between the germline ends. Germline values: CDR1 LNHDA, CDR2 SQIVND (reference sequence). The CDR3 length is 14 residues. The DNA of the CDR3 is TGTGCCAGTAGCCGGGACTTATCGTATCAGCCCCAGCATTTT. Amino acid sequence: CASSRDLSYQPQHF.

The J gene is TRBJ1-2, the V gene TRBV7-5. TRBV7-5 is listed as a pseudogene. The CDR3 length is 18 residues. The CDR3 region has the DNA TGTGCCAGAAGGCCGCGGTGGGCGTGGAGGGAAGAAGCCTATGGCTACACCTTC. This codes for CARRPRWAWREEAYGYTF.

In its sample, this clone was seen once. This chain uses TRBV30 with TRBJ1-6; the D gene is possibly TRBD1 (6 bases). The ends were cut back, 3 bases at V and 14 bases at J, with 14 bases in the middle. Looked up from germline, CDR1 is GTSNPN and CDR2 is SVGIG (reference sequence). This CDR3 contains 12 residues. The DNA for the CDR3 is TGTGCCTGGAGGATTACAGGGTGGGCCCTCCACTTT. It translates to CAWRITGWALHF. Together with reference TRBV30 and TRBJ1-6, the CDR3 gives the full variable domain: SQTIHQWPATLVQPVGSPLSLECTVEGTSNPNLYWYRQAAGRGLQLLFYSVGIGQISSEVPQNLSASRPQDRQFILSSKKLLLSDSGFYLCAWRITGWALHFGNGTRLTVT.

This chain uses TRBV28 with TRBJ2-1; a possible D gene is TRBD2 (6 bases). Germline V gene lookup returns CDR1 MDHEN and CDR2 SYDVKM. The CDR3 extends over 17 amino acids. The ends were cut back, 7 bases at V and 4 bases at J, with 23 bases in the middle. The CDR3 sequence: CASMTGTALILYNEQFF. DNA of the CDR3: TGTGCCAGCATGACGGGGACTGCTTTGATATTGTACAATGAGCAGTTCTTC.

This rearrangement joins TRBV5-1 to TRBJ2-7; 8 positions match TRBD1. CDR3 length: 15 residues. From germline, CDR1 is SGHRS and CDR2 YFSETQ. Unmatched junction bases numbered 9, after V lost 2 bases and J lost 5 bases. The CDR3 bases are TGCGCCAGCAGCTTAAATTTCAGGGGGCAAAACGAGCAGTACTTC. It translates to CASSLNFRGQNEQYF.

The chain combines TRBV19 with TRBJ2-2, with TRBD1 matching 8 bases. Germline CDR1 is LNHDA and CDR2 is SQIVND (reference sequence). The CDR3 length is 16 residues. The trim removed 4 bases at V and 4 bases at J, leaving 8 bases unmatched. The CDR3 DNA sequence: TGTGCCAGTAGTAAGAGGACAGGGTGGGGCACCGGGGAGCTGTTTTTT. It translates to CASSKRTGWGTGELFF.

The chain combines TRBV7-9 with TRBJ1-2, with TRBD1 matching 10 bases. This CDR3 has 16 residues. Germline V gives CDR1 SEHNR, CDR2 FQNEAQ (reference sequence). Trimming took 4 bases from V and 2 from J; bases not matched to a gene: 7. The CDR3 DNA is TGTGCCAGCAGCTCCCGGGACAGGGGCTCGAACTATGGCTACACCTTC. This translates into CASSSRDRGSNYGYTF.

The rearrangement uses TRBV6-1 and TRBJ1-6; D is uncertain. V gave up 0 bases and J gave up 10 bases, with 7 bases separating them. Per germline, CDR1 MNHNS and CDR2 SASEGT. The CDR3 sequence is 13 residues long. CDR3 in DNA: TGTGCCAGCAGTGAAGCGTTGTTATCACCCCTCCACTTT. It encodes CASSEALLSPLHF.

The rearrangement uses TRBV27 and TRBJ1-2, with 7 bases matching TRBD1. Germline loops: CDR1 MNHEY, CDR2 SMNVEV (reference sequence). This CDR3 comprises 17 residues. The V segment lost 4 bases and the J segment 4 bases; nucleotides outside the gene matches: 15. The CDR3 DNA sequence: TGTGCCAGCAGTTGGGCCCGACATGGGACAGATATCTATGGCTACACCTTC. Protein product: CASSWARHGTDIYGYTF.

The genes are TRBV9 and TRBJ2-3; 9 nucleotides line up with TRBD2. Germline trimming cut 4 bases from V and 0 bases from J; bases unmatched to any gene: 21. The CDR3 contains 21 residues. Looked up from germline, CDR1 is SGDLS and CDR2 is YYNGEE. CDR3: CASSFPCGCGGAGRSTDTQYF. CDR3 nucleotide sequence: TGTGCCAGCAGCTTCCCCTGCGGGTGCGGGGGGGCAGGGAGGAGCACAGATACGCAGTATTTT. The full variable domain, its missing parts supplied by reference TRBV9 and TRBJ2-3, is DSGVTQTPKHLITATGQRVTLRCSPRSGDLSVYWYQQSLDQGLQFLIQYYNGEERAKGNILERFSAQQFPDLHSELNLSSLELGDSALYFCASSFPCGCGGAGRSTDTQYFGPGTRLTVL.

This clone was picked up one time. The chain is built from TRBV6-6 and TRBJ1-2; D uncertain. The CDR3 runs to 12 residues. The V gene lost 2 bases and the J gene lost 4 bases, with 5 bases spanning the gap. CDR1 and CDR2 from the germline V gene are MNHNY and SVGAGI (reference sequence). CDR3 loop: CASSYEFYGYTF. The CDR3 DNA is TGTGCCAGCAGTTACGAGTTCTATGGCTACACCTTC.

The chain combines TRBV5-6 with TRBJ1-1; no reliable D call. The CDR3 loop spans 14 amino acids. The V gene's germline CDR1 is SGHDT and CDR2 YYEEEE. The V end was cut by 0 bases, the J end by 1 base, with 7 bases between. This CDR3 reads CASSLGSSNTEAFF. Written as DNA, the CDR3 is TGTGCCAGCAGCTTGGGCAGTTCGAACACTGAAGCTTTCTTT.

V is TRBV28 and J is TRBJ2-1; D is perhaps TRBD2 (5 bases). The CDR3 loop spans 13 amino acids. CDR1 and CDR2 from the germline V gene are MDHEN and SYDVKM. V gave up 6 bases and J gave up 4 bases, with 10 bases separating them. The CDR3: CASSLAGYNEQFF. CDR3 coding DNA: TGTGCCAGCAGCCTTGCGGGTTACAATGAGCAGTTCTTC.

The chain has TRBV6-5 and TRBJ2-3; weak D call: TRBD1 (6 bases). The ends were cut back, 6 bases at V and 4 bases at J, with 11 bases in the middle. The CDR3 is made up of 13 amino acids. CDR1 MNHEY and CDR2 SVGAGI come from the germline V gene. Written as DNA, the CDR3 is TGTGCCAGCAGCCGGAACAGGGCAGATACGCAGTATTTT. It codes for CASSRNRADTQYF.

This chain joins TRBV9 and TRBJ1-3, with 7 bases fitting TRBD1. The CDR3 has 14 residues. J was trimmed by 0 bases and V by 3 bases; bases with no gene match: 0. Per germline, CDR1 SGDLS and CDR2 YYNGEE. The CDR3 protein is CASSGQGSGNTIYF. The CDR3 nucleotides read TGTGCCAGCAGCGGACAGGGCTCTGGAAACACCATATATTTT.

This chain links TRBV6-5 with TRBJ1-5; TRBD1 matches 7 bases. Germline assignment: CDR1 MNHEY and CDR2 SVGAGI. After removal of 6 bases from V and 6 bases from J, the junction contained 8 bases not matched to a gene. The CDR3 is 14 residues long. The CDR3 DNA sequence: TGTGCCAGCAGCCCGAGACAGGGATTTCAGCCCCAGCATTTT. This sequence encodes CASSPRQGFQPQHF.

The CDR3 DNA reads TGTGCCAGCAGTTACGACAGGAACACTGAAGCTTTCTTT. As protein: CASSYDRNTEAFF. This rearrangement joins TRBV6-5 to TRBJ1-1; D possibly corresponds to TRBD1 (5 bases). Trimming removed 2 bases at V and 1 base at J, with 5 bases between. Germline loops: CDR1 MNHEY, CDR2 SVGAGI. This CDR3 is built from 13 residues.

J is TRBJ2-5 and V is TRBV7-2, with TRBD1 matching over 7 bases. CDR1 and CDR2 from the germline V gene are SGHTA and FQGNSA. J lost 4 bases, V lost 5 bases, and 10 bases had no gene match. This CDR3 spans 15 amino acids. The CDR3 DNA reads TGTGCCAGCAGCCGACCCACAGGGGCGATAGAGACCCAGTACTTC. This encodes CASSRPTGAIETQYF. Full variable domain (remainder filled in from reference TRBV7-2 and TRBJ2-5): GAGVSQSPSNKVTEKGKDVELRCDPISGHTALYWYRQSLGQGLEFLIYFQGNSAPDKSGLPSDRFSAERTGGSVSTLTIQRTQQEDSAVYLCASSRPTGAIETQYFGPGTRLLVL.

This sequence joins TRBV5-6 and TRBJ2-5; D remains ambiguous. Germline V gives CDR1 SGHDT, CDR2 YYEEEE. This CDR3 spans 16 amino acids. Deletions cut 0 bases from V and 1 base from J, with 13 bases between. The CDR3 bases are TGTGCCAGCAGCTTGGCCGGTAAGGAGTTCCAAGAGACCCAGTACTTC. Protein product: CASSLAGKEFQETQYF. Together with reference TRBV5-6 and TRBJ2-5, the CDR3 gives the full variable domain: DAGVTQSPTHLIKTRGQQVTLRCSPKSGHDTVSWYQQALGQGPQFIFQYYEEEERQRGNFPDRFSGHQFPNYSSELNVNALLLGDSALYLCASSLAGKEFQETQYFGPGTRLLVL.

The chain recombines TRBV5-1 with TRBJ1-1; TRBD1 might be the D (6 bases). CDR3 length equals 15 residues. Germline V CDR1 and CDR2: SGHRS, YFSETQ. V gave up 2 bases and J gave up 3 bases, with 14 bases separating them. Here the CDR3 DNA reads TGCGCCAGCAGCTTCCACCGGGACACATACACTGAAGCTTTCTTT. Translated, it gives CASSFHRDTYTEAFF.